The source of this T cell receptor (beta chain) is a study of blood T cell repertoires in COVID-19. Study-level information: COVID-19 samples collected from the United States, Italy and Spain covered acute and convalescent phases. In each case, the material was cDNA or gDNA derived from T cells, B-cell-depleted T cells, or PBMCs.

CDR1 and CDR2 from the germline V gene are WSHSY and SAAADI. V shed 0 bases, J shed 5 bases, and the junction held 5 bases outside the gene matches. The CDR3 length is 16 residues. How the authors handled the data: It was from reference gene primer amplification that nucleated cell counts were estimated. Assay used: immunoSEQ multiplex PCR; TCRdb lists only in-frame clones, some missing. That table supplies the V and J calls and clone size; D and trimming were determined from the DNA. There are 75,000 to 100,000 clones in the sample; roughly 86% occur only once, and more than 5.5% lies in the top ten.

This clonotype was obtained from a man aged 50-60 years with active or convalescent COVID-19. Sequencing was done on a sample of peripheral blood. The chain links TRBV10-2 to TRBJ2-5, with 11 bases identical to TRBD2. The CDR3 is CASSESRIAGGETQYF. The CDR3 bases are TGCGCCAGCAGTGAGTCTCGGATAGCGGGGGGGGAGACCCAGTACTTC.